This T cell receptor beta chain is drawn from a study of T cell repertoires in cytomegalovirus infection. Study information: In public TCR beta signatures, there were indications of both CMV infection and matching HLA type.

The ends were cut back, 2 bases at V and 4 bases at J, with 12 bases in the middle. Germline-derived CDR1 and CDR2 are SGHDT and YYEEEE. The CDR3 length is 14 residues. From the reads, TCRdb called clonotypes with MiXCR, one entry per CDR3 protein. Of some 590,000 distinct CDR3 sequences in the sample, 35% to 50% were seen once. This clonotype was counted between two and nine times. Its antigen is not identified. The origin of this receptor is a human donor in good health (CMV status not recorded). Some clones in this sample may be carry-over from other donors' samples. The source material was cultured PBMCs, sampled from culture after CMV antigen stimulation. The chain recombines TRBV5-6 with TRBJ1-2; no reliable D call. The CDR3 is CASSFDDGLYGYTF. In nucleotides, the CDR3 is TGTGCCAGCAGCTTTGATGACGGCCTCTATGGCTACACCTTC.